One TCR beta chain is described in this entry. This sample was taken from a study of blood T cell repertoires in COVID-19. Whole-study context: The samples span acute and convalescent COVID-19 from the United States, Italy and Spain. Nucleic acid was either cDNA or gDNA, and it came from T cells, B-cell-depleted T cells, or PBMCs.

This CDR3 spans 16 amino acids. The germline CDR1 and CDR2 sequences are SNHLY and FYNNEI. The V end lost 4 bases, the J end lost 0 bases, and 12 bases lay between the germline ends. Donors were grouped by their self-reported clinical history. Methods used by the authors: Estimation of nucleated cell counts was performed using reference gene primer amplification. The table came from immunoSEQ multiplex PCR; TCRdb's copy has only in-frame clones and leaves some out. From that table come the V and J calls and clone size; the DNA was used to work out D and trimming. The profile shows roughly 200,000 clones, more than 70% of them singletons.

The V call is TRBV2, the J call TRBJ1-4, with D perhaps TRBD1 (5 bases). This clonotype was obtained from a man between 35 and 55 years old who had recovered from COVID-19. Sequencing used PBMCs or T cells enriched from blood (not recorded which). CDR3 DNA sequence: TGTGCCAGCAGTGCGCAGACAGTTGCAACTAATGAAAAACTGTTTTTT. Encoded protein: CASSAQTVATNEKLFF.